This T cell receptor beta chain stems from a study of cytomegalovirus exposure and HLA in healthy donors. After removal of 5 bases from V and 1 base from J, the junction contained 6 bases not matched to a gene. This CDR3 is built from 15 residues. Germline CDR1 SGHAT, CDR2 FQDESV (reference sequence). In the PCR, 60 Vbeta and 13 Jbeta primers were used. Only in-frame clones appear in the TCRdb table, and some are missing; sequencing was by immunoSEQ multiplex PCR. The profile shows 150,000 or so clones, around 80% of them singletons. Sequenced material: PBMCs. This sequence was found in a man aged 25-45 years in good health and CMV-seropositive. The chain employs TRBV11-1 and TRBJ2-7; TRBD2 matches 9 bases. The CDR3 here is CASSQVAGDSYEQYF. CDR3 sequence (DNA): TGTGCCAGCAGCCAAGTAGCGGGGGATTCCTACGAGCAGTACTTC. Together with reference TRBV11-1 and TRBJ2-7, the CDR3 gives the full variable domain: EAEVAQSPRYKITEKSQAVAFWCDPISGHATLYWYRQILGQGPELLVQFQDESVVDDSQLPKDRFSAERLKGVDSTLKIQPAELGDSAMYLCASSQVAGDSYEQYFGPGTRLTVT.